Listed here are 8 T cell receptor beta chains from one sample, sequenced in a study of blood T cells in healthy people across ages. Through a sample-barcoded 5' primer and a J-beta primer mix, a second PCR was run for 7 to 11 cycles. MiXCR, applied by TCRdb to the 5' RACE reads, yields one record per CDR3 protein. The table lists roughly 720,000 distinct CDR3 sequences, around half of them singletons. The sequenced sample was blood. The receptor set was obtained from a man older than 75 in good health.

This chain connects TRBV24-1 to TRBJ2-5, with TRBD2 matching 7 bases. Germline V lookup: CDR1 KGHDR, CDR2 SFDVKD. The V gene end was trimmed by 6 bases and the J gene end by 4 bases; junction bases not matched to a gene: 10. The length of the CDR3 is 15 residues. CDR3 coding DNA: TGTGCCACCAGTCCCGGGACTATTATCGGAGAGACCCAGTACTTC. This sequence encodes CATSPGTIIGETQYF.

The rearrangement uses TRBV25-1 and TRBJ2-7, with TRBD1 matching over 8 bases. The germline CDR1 and CDR2 sequences are MGHDK and SYGVNS. Trimming removed 3 bases from V and 2 bases from J; junction bases left unmatched: 3. CDR3 length: 14 amino acids. DNA for the CDR3: TGTGCCAGCAGTGAGGCGGGACAGGCCTACGAGCAGTACTTC. It specifies CASSEAGQAYEQYF.

This sequence joins TRBV29-1 and TRBJ1-1, with D unclear. The V end lost 5 bases, the J end lost 4 bases, and 8 bases lay between the germline ends. Germline V gives CDR1 SQVTM, CDR2 ANQGSEA. The CDR3 has 11 residues. As DNA, the CDR3 is TGCAGCGTTCTGGGAACCACTGAAGCTTTCTTT. Translation gives CSVLGTTEAFF. The variable domain in full, with the rest retrieved from reference TRBV29-1 and TRBJ1-1, is SAVISQKPSRDICQRGTSLTIQCQVDSQVTMMFWYRQQPGQSLTLIATANQGSEATYESGFVIDKFPISRPNLTFSTLTVSNMSPEDSSIYLCSVLGTTEAFFGQGTRLTVV.

Only a few counts were recorded for this clonotype. The V gene is TRBV7-9, the J gene TRBJ2-4; D not certain. V was cut by 5 bases and J by 0 bases, with 8 bases left in between. Germline CDR1 and CDR2: SEHNR and FQNEAQ (reference sequence). CDR3 length: 14 amino acids. For the CDR3, the DNA is TGTGCCAGCAGCAATCACATAGCCAAAAACATTCAGTACTTC. This gives the protein CASSNHIAKNIQYF.

This chain joins TRBV20-1 and TRBJ2-7, with 7 positions matching TRBD1. J lost 4 bases, V lost 4 bases, and 7 bases had no gene match. CDR1 is DFQATT and CDR2 is SNEGSKA in the germline V gene (reference sequence). This CDR3 contains 13 residues. CDR3 in DNA: TGCAGTGCTACCCCGGGACAGAAATACGAGCAGTACTTC. Translated, it gives CSATPGQKYEQYF.

This clonotype was seen a handful of times. The chain joins TRBV11-2 to TRBJ2-3; 7 bases align to TRBD1. Trimming cost V 4 bases and J 0 bases; bases outside gene matches: 10. CDR3 length equals 17 residues. Germline V gene lookup returns CDR1 SGHAT and CDR2 FQNNGV. CDR3 region: CASSSRDRLSSTDTQYF. The CDR3 nucleotides read TGTGCCAGCAGCTCCCGGGACAGACTATCTAGCACAGATACGCAGTATTTT.

This clonotype has just a few counts. The chain recombines TRBV27 with TRBJ2-7; possibly TRBD1 for D (5 bases). CDR1 is MNHEY and CDR2 is SMNVEV in the germline V gene (reference sequence). This CDR3 spans 13 amino acids. V was shortened by 3 bases and J by 5 bases, with 11 bases between the two germline ends. CDR3 sequence reads: CASSFGQGNEQYF. CDR3 DNA sequence: TGTGCCAGCAGTTTCGGGCAGGGCAACGAGCAGTACTTC.

The chain joins TRBV27 to TRBJ2-1, with D possibly being TRBD1 (5 bases). The V gene lost 9 bases and the J gene lost 7 bases, with 22 bases spanning the gap. The length of the CDR3 is 15 residues. Germline V lookup: CDR1 MNHEY, CDR2 SMNVEV (reference sequence). CDR3 nucleotide sequence: TGTGCCAGTAGGGGCGCCACGGGTCTTTGGAATGAGCAGTTCTTC. Its translation: CASRGATGLWNEQFF.